This section outlines one TCR beta chain sequence together with its context. The antigen remains unidentified. TCRdb reanalysed the reads using MiXCR and keeps one entry per CDR3 protein. The sample shows around 65,000 distinct CDR3 sequences, almost 50% of them seen only once. V shed 4 bases and J 5 bases; nucleotides not matched to a gene: 6. This CDR3 contains 15 residues. This record comes from a study of type 1 regulatory T cells. Study-level background: This in vitro CD4 product, T-allo10, is enriched for Tr1 cells and alloantigen-specific.

Study-wide points: Type 1 regulatory T cells had a more restricted TCR repertoire than non-type 1 regulatory T cells.

This receptor was obtained from a human donor in good health. The chain recombines TRBV12-3 or TRBV12-4 with TRBJ1-4, with TRBD1 matching over 8 bases. The sequenced sample was cultured non-Tr1 T cells, either the whole culture or a sorted T cell fraction (not recorded which). CDR3 nucleotide sequence: TGTGCCAGCAGTTCGGGAACAGGGGGAAATGAAAAACTGTTTTTT. It codes for CASSSGTGGNEKLFF.